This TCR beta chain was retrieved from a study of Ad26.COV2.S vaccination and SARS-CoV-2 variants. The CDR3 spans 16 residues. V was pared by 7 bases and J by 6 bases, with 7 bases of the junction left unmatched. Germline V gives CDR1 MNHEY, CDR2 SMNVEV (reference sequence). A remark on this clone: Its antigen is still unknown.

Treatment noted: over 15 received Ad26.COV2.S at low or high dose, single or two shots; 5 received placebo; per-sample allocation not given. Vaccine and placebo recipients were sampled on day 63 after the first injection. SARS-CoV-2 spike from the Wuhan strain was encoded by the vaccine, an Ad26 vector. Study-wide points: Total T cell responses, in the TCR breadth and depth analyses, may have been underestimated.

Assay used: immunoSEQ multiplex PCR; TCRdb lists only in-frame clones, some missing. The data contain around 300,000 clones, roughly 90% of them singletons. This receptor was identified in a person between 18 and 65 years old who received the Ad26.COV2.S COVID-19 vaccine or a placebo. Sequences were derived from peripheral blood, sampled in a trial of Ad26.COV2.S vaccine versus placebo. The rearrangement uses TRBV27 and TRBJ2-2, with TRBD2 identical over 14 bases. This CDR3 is CASTPWGLAGAGELFF. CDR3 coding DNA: TGTGCCAGCACTCCATGGGGACTAGCGGGAGCCGGGGAGCTGTTTTTT.